Presented here are 15 T cell receptor beta chains from one specimen sequenced in a study of tumor and adjacent non-tumor tissue in lung cancer. The template was RNA from unsorted bulk tissue. Distant lung tissue was collected more than 3 cm away from the tumor edge. A modified ARM-PCR protocol with three rounds of nested PCR amplified TCRbeta. TCRdb ran MiXCR on the multiplex PCR reads and lists one entry per CDR3 protein. The sample has around 74,000 distinct CDR3 sequences; nearly 70% are singletons. Material: distant non-tumor lung tissue. These receptors were taken from a woman between 45 and 60 years old with non-small cell lung cancer.

For this clonotype: An end of the junction does not agree with germline; a read error may underlie this. V gene TRBV20-1 combines with J gene TRBJ1-1, with D possibly matching TRBD1 (5 bases). The CDR3 sequence is 17 residues long. CDR1 DFQATT and CDR2 SNEGSKA come from the germline V gene (reference sequence). The CDR3 loop is CRARDGSGIYMYTEAFF. The CDR3 nucleotides are TGCAGAGCTAGAGATGGTTCAGGGATATATATGTACACTGAAGCTTTCTTT.

This clonotype has more than one count but fewer than ten. J is TRBJ2-1 and V is TRBV28; 7 nucleotides line up with TRBD2. Trimming removed 3 bases from V and 9 bases from J; junction bases left unmatched: 2. CDR3 length: 12 amino acids. CDR1 is MDHEN, CDR2 SYDVKM, per germline. Here the CDR3 reads CASSFGGSEQFF. The CDR3 DNA is TGTGCCAGCAGTTTCGGGGGGAGTGAGCAGTTCTTC.

In its sample, this clonotype was seen a few times. This rearrangement joins TRBV18 to TRBJ1-4; 8 bases map to TRBD1. CDR1 is KGHSH and CDR2 is LQKENI in the germline V gene. This CDR3 contains 12 residues. V shed 4 bases, J shed 10 bases, and the junction held 2 bases outside the gene matches. CDR3 bases: TGTGCCAGCTCACGACAGGGGTCAAAACTGTTTTTT. It yields the protein CASSRQGSKLFF.

The rearrangement joins TRBV5-1 to TRBJ1-1, with 8 bases lining up with TRBD1. The CDR3 runs to 14 residues. Looked up from germline, CDR1 is SGHRS and CDR2 is YFSETQ. With V trimmed by 5 bases and J by 7 bases, 10 bases remained unmatched. The CDR3 loop is CASSITGGRIEAFF. The DNA of the CDR3 is TGCGCCAGCAGTATCACAGGGGGACGAATTGAAGCTTTCTTT.

This clonotype was counted once. At one end the junction does not follow the germline gene, possibly because of a read error. The chain's CDR3 is CVSSNGAVGTGELFF. CDR3 nucleotides: TGTGTCAGTAGTAATGGAGCCGTCGGCACCGGGGAGCTGTTTTTT. This rearrangement joins TRBV19 to TRBJ2-2; D remains ambiguous. The CDR3 sequence is 15 residues long. Germline CDR1 and CDR2: LNHDA and SQIVND (reference sequence).

The chain has TRBV29-1 and TRBJ2-1; D ambiguous. Trimming cost V 6 bases and J 9 bases, with 9 bases left between them. In germline, CDR1 is SQVTM, CDR2 ANQGSEA. The CDR3 covers 10 residues. CDR3 nucleotides: TGCAGCGTCGGCAGGACTGAGCAGTTCTTC. As protein: CSVGRTEQFF.

As regards this clonotype: With a much larger clone just one base away, this may be a read error. The chain recombines TRBV4-1 with TRBJ2-7; a weak D match, TRBD2 (6 bases). V lost 0 bases and J lost 3, with 12 bases in between. The V gene's germline CDR1 is MGHRA and CDR2 YSYEKL. This CDR3 is 15 amino acids long. This chain's CDR3 is CASSQDRGSGYEQYF. CDR3 DNA: TGCGCCAGCAGCCAAGATCGGGGGTCCGGCTACGAGCAGTACTTC.

The chain uses TRBV6-2 or TRBV6-3 and TRBJ1-1; D perhaps matches TRBD1 (6 bases). V gave up 5 bases and J gave up 11 bases, with 24 bases separating them. CDR1 and CDR2 from the germline V gene are MNHEY and SVGEGT. CDR3 size: 15 residues. CDR3 nucleotide sequence: TGTGCCAGCAGTGGTGACAGGAGCGGGTACATTGAGGCTTTCTTT. Protein sequence: CASSGDRSGYIEAFF.

With respect to this clonotype: This may arise from a read error, as a much more abundant clone is one base away. This chain joins TRBV11-2 and TRBJ2-3; D is uncertain. Germline V gene sequence: CDR1 SGHAT, CDR2 FQNNGV. CDR3 length: 13 residues. CDR3 sequence: CAGSLDRLNMQYF. The CDR3 nucleotides are TGTGCCGGCAGCTTAGATCGTTTGAATATGCAGTATTTT.

This clonotype was observed a few times. A much larger clone lies a single base off, so this may be a read error. This chain links TRBV28 with TRBJ1-1; D is uncertain. CDR3 length: 15 amino acids. Germline V CDR1 and CDR2: MDHEN, SYDVKM. V lost 4 bases and J lost 1, with 13 bases in between. This CDR3 reads CASSWAGAGNTEAFF. The CDR3 coding sequence is TGTGCCAGCAGTTGGGCAGGTGCCGGGAACACTGAAGCTTTCTTT.

About this clonotype: One junction end does not reproduce the germline sequence, and a read error may be involved. The V and J genes are TRBV11-2 and TRBJ2-7; D remains unclear. The CDR3 extends over 15 amino acids. Germline V gives CDR1 SGHAT, CDR2 FQNNGV. CDR3 bases: TGTGTCAGCAACTTATCTCCTAGTCACTCCTACGAGCAGTACTTC. Translated, it gives CVSNLSPSHSYEQYF.

Regarding this clonotype: The conserved phenylalanine or tryptophan is not found at the CDR3 terminus, so this likely reflects a read error. The chain joins TRBV11-2 to TRBJ1-2; D possibly corresponds to TRBD1 (6 bases). CDR1 and CDR2 (germline): SGHAT, FQNNGV. The CDR3 loop spans 14 amino acids. The CDR3, as DNA: TGTGCCAACAGCTTAAAAGGGGACATCGATGGCTACACCTAC. Protein product: CANSLKGDIDGYTY.

About this clonotype itself: A read error is possible here, since a much larger clone lies one base away. V gene TRBV4-1 combines with J gene TRBJ2-5; a weak D match, TRBD2 (6 bases). The CDR3 totals 17 residues. Germline loops: CDR1 MGHRA, CDR2 YSYEKL. The CDR3 region has the DNA TGCGCCAGCAACCAAGATCCCACTAGCCGGGGGACCGGGACCCAGTACTTC. Encoded protein: CASNQDPTSRGTGTQYF.

The chain couples TRBV4-1 to TRBJ1-1; TRBD1 might be the D (5 bases). Germline V gene sequence: CDR1 MGHRA, CDR2 YSYEKL. V was cut by 3 bases and J by 1 base, with 15 bases left in between. This CDR3 region has 16 residues. CDR3 protein: CASSHDLHRWNTEAFF. CDR3 sequence (DNA): TGCGCCAGCAGCCATGATCTCCACAGGTGGAACACTGAAGCTTTCTTT.

This clonotype has a handful of counts. J is TRBJ1-1 and V is TRBV4-1; possible D gene TRBD1, 6 bases. This CDR3 is 16 amino acids long. Germline assignment: CDR1 MGHRA and CDR2 YSYEKL. The V and J ends lost 0 bases and 12 bases respectively, with 23 bases between them. The CDR3 region has the DNA TGCGCCAGCAGCCAAGATCGTTACAGGGCGGACACTGAGTCTTTCTTT. Translation: CASSQDRYRADTESFF.